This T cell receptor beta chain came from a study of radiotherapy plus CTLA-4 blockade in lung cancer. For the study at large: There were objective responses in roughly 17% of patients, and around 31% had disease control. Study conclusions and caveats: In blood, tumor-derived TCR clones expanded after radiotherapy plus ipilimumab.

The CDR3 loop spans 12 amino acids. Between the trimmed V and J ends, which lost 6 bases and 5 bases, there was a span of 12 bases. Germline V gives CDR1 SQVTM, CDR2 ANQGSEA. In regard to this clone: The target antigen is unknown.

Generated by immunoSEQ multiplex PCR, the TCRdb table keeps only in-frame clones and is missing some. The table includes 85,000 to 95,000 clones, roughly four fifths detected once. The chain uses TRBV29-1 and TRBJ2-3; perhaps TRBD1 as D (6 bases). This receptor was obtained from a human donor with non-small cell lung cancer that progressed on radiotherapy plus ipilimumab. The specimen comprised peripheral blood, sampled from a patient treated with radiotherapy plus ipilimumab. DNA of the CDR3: TGCAGCGTCGCTAACAGGGAAGATACGCAGTATTTT. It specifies CSVANREDTQYF.